This record looks at one T cell receptor beta chain sequence and its context. Other DNA sequences from this sample encode an identical CDR3 as well. The data stem from a study of blood T cell repertoires in COVID-19. On the study more broadly: Sites in the United States, Italy and Spain provided acute and convalescent COVID-19 samples. T cells, B-cell-depleted T cells, or PBMCs provided the cDNA or gDNA that served as material.

Per germline, CDR1 SNHLY and CDR2 FYNNEI. V lost 0 bases to trimming and J lost 4 bases; unmatched junction nucleotides: 0. The CDR3 contains 15 residues. Original analysis: Amplified reference gene primers provided the basis for estimating nucleated cell counts. TCRdb keeps only in-frame clones here, not all; method: immunoSEQ multiplex PCR. V and J calls and clone size follow that table, whereas D and trimming were derived from the DNA. The sample yields about 97,000 clones, about 83% seen once. The sequence was collected from a human donor in a cohort sampled during active COVID-19. The chain joins TRBV2 to TRBJ1-3; 10 nucleotides agree with TRBD1. The sample taken for sequencing was peripheral blood. CDR3 nucleotides: TGTGCCAGCAGTGAAGCGGGACAGGGGGGAAACACCATATATTTT. As protein: CASSEAGQGGNTIYF.